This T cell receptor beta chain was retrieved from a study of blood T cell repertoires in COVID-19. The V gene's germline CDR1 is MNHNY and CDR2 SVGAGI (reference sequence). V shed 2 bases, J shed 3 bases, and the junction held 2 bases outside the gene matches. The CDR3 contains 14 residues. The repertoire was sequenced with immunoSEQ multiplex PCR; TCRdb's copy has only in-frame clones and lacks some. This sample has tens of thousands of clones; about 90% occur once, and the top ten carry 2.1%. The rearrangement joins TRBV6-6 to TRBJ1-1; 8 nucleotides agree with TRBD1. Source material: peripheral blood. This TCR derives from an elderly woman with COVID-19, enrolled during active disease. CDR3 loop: CASSYDRGYTEAFF. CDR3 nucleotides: TGTGCCAGCAGTTACGACAGGGGTTACACTGAAGCTTTCTTT.